A selection of T cell receptor beta chains follows, all from one sample in a study of cytomegalovirus exposure and HLA in healthy donors. Libraries were prepared by immunoSEQ multiplex PCR; TCRdb keeps only in-frame clonotypes and omits some of them. The repertoire holds 110,000 to 150,000 clones, with 70% as singletons. Sequencing used PBMCs. The receptors were sampled from a woman aged 55-70 years in good health and CMV-seropositive. Each CDR3 is given with its conserved first and last residue. A D gene is named only where the DNA matches it firmly. The listing skips clone size in some rows; elsewhere it reads once, few, many or a size class.

J	V	D	size	CDR3	DNA
TRBJ2-7	TRBV28	-	-	CASSLIGSAYEQYF	TGTGCCAGCAGTTTGATCGGGAGTGCATACGAGCAGTACTTC
TRBJ2-2	TRBV11-3	-	-	CASSPDSTTGELFF	TGTGCCAGCAGCCCCGACAGTACTACCGGGGAGCTGTTTTTT
TRBJ2-1	TRBV28	TRBD2	few	CASSLSLAGGYNEQFF	TGTGCCAGCAGTTTATCACTAGCGGGGGGCTACAATGAGCAGTTCTTC
TRBJ2-7	TRBV28	TRBD2	-	CASSLTSGVSYEQYF	TGTGCCAGCAGTCTTACTAGCGGGGTCTCCTACGAGCAGTACTTC
TRBJ1-1	TRBV10-3	-	-	CATVGRDTEAFF	TGTGCCACCGTGGGGCGCGACACCGAAGCTTTCTTT
TRBJ2-7	TRBV2	-	few	CASGLARGNEQYF	TGTGCCAGCGGCCTAGCGAGGGGCAACGAGCAGTACTTC
TRBJ1-1	TRBV18	-	few	CASSPQGRTEAFF	TGTGCCAGCTCACCACAGGGGAGGACTGAAGCTTTCTTT
TRBJ1-1	TRBV19	TRBD1	-	CASRAQGERGEAFF	TGTGCCAGTAGAGCACAGGGGGAGAGAGGTGAAGCTTTCTTT
TRBJ1-1	TRBV28	-	-	CASRLPMNTEAFF	TGTGCCAGCAGACTGCCTATGAACACTGAAGCTTTCTTT
TRBJ2-7	TRBV5-4	-	-	CASSPTTSLSYEQYF	TGTGCCAGCAGCCCCACTACATCCCTCTCCTACGAGCAGTACTTC
TRBJ2-2	TRBV28	TRBD1	-	CASSFRDRGAGELFF	TGTGCCAGCAGTTTCCGGGACAGGGGGGCCGGGGAGCTGTTTTTT